Listed here is a single T cell receptor beta chain. The sample belongs to a study of blood T cell repertoires in COVID-19. Study details: In each case, the material was cDNA or gDNA derived from T cells, B-cell-depleted T cells, or PBMCs.

The assay was immunoSEQ multiplex PCR, and TCRdb's table has in-frame clones only and misses some. The table shows roughly 120,000 clones, with approximately 90% occurring only once. Germline CDR1 reads MNHEY; CDR2 reads SMNVEV (reference sequence). V dropped 6 bases and J dropped 5 bases, with 14 bases sitting between them. The CDR3 has 13 residues. The chain has TRBV27 and TRBJ2-7, with D perhaps TRBD1 (7 bases). The receptor's source is a woman aged 45-60 years with acute or convalescent COVID-19. The sequencing sample was made of peripheral blood. CDR3 sequence (DNA): TGTGCCAGCAGCGTCAGGGGGGAACACGAGCAGTACTTC. This gives the protein CASSVRGEHEQYF.